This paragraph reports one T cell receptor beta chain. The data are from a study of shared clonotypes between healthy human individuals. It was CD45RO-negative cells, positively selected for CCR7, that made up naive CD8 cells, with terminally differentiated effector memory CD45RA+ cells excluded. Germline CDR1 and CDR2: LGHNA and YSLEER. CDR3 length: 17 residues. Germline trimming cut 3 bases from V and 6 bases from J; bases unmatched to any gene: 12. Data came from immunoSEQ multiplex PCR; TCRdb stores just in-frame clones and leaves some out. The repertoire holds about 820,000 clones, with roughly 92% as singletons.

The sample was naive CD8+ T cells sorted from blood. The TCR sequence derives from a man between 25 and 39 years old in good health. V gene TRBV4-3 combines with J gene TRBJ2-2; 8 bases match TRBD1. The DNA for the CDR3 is TGCGCCAGCAGCCAGGATTTTCGGACAGGGTTCGCCGGGGAGCTGTTTTTT. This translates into CASSQDFRTGFAGELFF.